The 2 T cell receptor beta chains below were found in one sample sequenced in a study of cytomegalovirus exposure and HLA in healthy donors. The study ran its PCR with 60 Vbeta and 13 Jbeta primers. Method: immunoSEQ multiplex PCR; TCRdb's copy keeps in-frame clones and lacks some. The table lists about 120,000 clones, around three quarters of them singletons. The specimen sequenced was PBMCs. The receptors stem from a man aged 25-40 years in good health and CMV-seropositive.

This chain uses TRBV28 with TRBJ2-7; D is possibly TRBD2 (5 bases). The CDR3 has 13 residues. The germline CDR1 and CDR2 sequences are MDHEN and SYDVKM. V dropped 6 bases and J dropped 7 bases, with 16 bases sitting between them. The CDR3 region is CASRRTGEGEQYF. The CDR3 nucleotides read TGTGCCAGCAGGCGGACTGGAGAGGGAGAGCAGTACTTC. The entire variable domain, with the rest obtained from reference TRBV28 and TRBJ2-7, is as follows: DVKVTQSSRYLVKRTGEKVFLECVQDMDHENMFWYRQDPGLGLRLIYFSYDVKMKEKGDIPEGYSVSREKKERFSLILESASTNQTSMYLCASRRTGEGEQYFGPGTRLTVT.

This clone was detected only once. The rearrangement joins TRBV2 to TRBJ1-2; a possible D gene is TRBD1 (5 bases). Trimming took off 6 bases at V and 3 bases at J, with 11 bases between the two ends. This CDR3 region has 13 residues. Germline assignment: CDR1 SNHLY and CDR2 FYNNEI. CDR3 nucleotide sequence: TGTGCCAGCAGCGTTGCCAGGGACTATGGCTACACCTTC. Encoded protein: CASSVARDYGYTF.